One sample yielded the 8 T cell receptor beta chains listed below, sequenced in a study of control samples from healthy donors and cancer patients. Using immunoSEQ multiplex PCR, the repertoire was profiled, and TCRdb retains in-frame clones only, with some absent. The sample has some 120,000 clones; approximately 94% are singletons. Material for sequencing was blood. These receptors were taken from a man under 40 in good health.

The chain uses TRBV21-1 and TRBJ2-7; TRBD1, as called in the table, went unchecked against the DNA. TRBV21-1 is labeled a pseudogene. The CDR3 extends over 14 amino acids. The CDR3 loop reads CASSTGRTYYEQYF. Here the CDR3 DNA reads TGTGCCAGCAGCACGGGCAGGACATACTACGAGCAGTACTTC.

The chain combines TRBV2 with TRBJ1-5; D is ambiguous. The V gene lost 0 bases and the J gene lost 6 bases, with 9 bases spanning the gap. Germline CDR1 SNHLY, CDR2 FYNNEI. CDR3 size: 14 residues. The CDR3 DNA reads TGTGCCAGCAGTGAAGCAGGGAGGGTTCAGCCCCAGCATTTT. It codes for CASSEAGRVQPQHF.

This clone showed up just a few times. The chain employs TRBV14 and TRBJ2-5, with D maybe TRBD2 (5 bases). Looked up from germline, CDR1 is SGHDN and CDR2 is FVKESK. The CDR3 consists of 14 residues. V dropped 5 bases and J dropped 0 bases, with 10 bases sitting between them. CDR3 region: CASSVGVYQETQYF. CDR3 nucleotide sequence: TGTGCCAGCAGCGTCGGGGTGTACCAAGAGACCCAGTACTTC.

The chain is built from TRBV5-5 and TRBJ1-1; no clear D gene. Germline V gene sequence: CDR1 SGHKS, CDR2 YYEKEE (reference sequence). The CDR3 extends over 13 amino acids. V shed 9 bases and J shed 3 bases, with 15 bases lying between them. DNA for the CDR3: TGTGCCACCAGGTTGGTCGGGGACACTGAAGCTTTCTTT. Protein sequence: CATRLVGDTEAFF.

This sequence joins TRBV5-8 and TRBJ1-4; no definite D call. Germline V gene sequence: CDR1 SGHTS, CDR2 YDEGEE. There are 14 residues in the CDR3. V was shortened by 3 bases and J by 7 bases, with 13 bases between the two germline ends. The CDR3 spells CASSYSLGTEKLFF. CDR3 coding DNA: TGTGCCAGCAGCTACTCCCTTGGCACTGAAAAACTGTTTTTT.

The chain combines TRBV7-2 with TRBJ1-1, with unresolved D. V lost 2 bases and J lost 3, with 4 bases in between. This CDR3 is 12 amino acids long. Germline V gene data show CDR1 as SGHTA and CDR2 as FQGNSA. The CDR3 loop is CASSLIYTEAFF. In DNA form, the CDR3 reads TGTGCCAGCAGCTTAATATACACTGAAGCTTTCTTT.

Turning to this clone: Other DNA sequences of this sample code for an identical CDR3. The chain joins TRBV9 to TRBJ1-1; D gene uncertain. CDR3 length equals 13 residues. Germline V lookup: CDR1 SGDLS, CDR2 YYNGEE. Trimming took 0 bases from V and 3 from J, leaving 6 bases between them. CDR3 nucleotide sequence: TGTGCCAGCAGCGTAGGGGGAGACACTGAAGCTTTCTTT. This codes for CASSVGGDTEAFF.

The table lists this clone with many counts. The CDR3 sequence: CASSYAGTSGGGYTF. CDR3 DNA sequence: TGTGCCAGCAGTTACGCCGGGACGTCCGGAGGAGGCTACACCTTC. The J gene is TRBJ1-2, the V gene TRBV6-2 or TRBV6-3, with a possible D match to TRBD1 (5 bases). This CDR3 spans 15 amino acids. Germline lookup yields CDR1 MNHEY and CDR2 SVGEGT. With 2 bases removed from V and 8 bases from J, the gap between germline ends came to 18 bases.